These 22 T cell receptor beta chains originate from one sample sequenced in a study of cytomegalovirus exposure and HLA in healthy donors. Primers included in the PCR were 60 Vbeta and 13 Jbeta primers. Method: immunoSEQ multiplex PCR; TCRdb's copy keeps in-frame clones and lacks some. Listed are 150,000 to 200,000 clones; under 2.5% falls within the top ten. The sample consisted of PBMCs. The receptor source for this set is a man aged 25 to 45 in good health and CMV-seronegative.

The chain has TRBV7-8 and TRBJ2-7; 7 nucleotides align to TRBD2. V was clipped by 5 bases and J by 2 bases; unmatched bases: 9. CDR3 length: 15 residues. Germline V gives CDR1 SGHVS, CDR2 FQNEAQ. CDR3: CASSQRLADTYEQYF. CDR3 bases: TGTGCCAGCAGCCAGAGACTAGCTGATACCTACGAGCAGTACTTC. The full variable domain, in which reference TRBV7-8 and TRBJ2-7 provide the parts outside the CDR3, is GAGVSQSPRYKVAKRGQDVALRCDPISGHVSLFWYQQALGQGPEFLTYFQNEAQLDKSGLPSDRFFAERPEGSVSTLKIQRTQQEDSAVYLCASSQRLADTYEQYFGPGTRLTVT.

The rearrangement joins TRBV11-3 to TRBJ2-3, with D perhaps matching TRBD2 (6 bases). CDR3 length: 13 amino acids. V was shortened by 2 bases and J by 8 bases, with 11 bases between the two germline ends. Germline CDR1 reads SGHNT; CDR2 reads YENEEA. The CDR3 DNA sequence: TGTGCCAGCAGCTTAACACTAGCTAGTACGCAGTATTTT. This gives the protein CASSLTLASTQYF.

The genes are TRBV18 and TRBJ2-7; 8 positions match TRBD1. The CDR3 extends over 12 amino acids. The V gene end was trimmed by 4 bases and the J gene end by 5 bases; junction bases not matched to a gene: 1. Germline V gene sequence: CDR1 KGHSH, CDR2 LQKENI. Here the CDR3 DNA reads TGTGCCAGCTCACAGACAGGGGACGAGCAGTACTTC. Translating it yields CASSQTGDEQYF.

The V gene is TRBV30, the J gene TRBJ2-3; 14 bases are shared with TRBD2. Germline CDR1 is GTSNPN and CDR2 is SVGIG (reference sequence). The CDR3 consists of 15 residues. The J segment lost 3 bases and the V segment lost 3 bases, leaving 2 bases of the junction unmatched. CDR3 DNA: TGTGCCTGGAGGGGACTAGCGGGAGTGACAGATACGCAGTATTTT. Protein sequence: CAWRGLAGVTDTQYF.

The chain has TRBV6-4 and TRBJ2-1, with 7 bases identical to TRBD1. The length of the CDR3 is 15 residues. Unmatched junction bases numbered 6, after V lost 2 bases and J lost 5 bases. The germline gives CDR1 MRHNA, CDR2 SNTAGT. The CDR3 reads CASSDTGTDHNEQFF. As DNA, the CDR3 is TGTGCCAGCAGTGACACGGGGACAGATCACAATGAGCAGTTCTTC.

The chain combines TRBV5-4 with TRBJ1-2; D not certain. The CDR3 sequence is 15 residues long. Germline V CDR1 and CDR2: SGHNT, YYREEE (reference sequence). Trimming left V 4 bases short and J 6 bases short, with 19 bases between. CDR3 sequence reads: CASSLMDWNGHGYTF. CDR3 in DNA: TGTGCCAGCAGCCTGATGGACTGGAATGGCCATGGCTACACCTTC.

CDR3 coding DNA: TGTGCCAGCAAGGAGCCGGAATCACCCCTCCACTTT. Translation gives CASKEPESPLHF. This chain links TRBV6-6 with TRBJ1-6; D is uncertain. Trimming shortened V by 7 bases and J by 10 bases, and 11 bases separated the two germline ends. This CDR3 is built from 12 residues. Per germline, CDR1 MNHNY and CDR2 SVGAGI (reference sequence).

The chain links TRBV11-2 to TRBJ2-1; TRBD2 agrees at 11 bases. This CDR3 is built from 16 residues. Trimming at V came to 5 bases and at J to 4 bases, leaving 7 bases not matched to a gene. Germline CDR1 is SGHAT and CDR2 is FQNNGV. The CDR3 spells CASSPSTSGKYNEQFF. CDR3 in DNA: TGTGCCAGCAGCCCCTCGACTAGCGGGAAATACAATGAGCAGTTCTTC. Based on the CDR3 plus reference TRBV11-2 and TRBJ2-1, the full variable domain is EAGVAQSPRYKIIEKRQSVAFWCNPISGHATLYWYQQILGQGPKLLIQFQNNGVVDDSQLPKDRFSAERLKGVDSTLKIQPAKLEDSAVYLCASSPSTSGKYNEQFFGPGTRLTVL.

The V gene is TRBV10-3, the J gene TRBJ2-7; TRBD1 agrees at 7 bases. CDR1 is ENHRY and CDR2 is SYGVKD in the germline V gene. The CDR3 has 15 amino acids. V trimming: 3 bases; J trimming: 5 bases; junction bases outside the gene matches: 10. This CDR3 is CAISDRDRAIDEQYF. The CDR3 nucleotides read TGTGCCATCAGTGACCGAGACAGGGCAATCGACGAGCAGTACTTC.

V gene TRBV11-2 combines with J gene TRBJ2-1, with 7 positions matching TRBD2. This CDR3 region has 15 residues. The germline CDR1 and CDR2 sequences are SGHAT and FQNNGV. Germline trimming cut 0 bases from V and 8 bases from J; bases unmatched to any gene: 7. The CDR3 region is CASSLDRGSGYEQFF. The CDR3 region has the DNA TGTGCCAGCAGCTTAGATCGGGGTAGCGGGTATGAGCAGTTCTTC.

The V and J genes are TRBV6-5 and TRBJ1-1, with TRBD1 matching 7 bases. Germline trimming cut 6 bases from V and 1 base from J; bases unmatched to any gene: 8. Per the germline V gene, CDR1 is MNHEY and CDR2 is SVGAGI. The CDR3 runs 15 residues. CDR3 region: CASSLPGQANTEAFF. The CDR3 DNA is TGTGCCAGCAGCCTCCCCGGACAGGCGAACACTGAAGCTTTCTTT.

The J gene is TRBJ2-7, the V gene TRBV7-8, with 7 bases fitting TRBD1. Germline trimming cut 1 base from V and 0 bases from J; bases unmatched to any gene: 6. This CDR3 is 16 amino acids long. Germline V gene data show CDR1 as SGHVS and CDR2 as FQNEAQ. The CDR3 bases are TGTGCCAGCAGCTTAGACCGGGACAGAGGCTCCTACGAGCAGTACTTC. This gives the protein CASSLDRDRGSYEQYF.

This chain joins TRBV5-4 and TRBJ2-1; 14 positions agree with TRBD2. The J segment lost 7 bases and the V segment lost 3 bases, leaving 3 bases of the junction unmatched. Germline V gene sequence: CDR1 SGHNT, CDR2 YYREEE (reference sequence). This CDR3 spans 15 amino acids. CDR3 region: CASSSGLAGVNEQFF. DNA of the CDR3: TGTGCCAGCAGCTCGGGACTAGCGGGAGTGAATGAGCAGTTCTTC.

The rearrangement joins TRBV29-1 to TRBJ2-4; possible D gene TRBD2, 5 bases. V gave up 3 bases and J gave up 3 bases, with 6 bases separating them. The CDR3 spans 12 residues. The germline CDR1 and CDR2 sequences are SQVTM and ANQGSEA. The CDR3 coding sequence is TGCAGCGTTGATCGGGGCAAAAACATTCAGTACTTC. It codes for CSVDRGKNIQYF.

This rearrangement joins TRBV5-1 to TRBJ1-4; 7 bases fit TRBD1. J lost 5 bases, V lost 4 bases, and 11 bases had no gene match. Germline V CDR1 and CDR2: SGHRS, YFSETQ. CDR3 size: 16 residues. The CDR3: CASSASTGAPNEKLFF. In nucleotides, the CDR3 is TGCGCCAGCAGCGCAAGCACAGGGGCTCCGAATGAAAAACTGTTTTTT.

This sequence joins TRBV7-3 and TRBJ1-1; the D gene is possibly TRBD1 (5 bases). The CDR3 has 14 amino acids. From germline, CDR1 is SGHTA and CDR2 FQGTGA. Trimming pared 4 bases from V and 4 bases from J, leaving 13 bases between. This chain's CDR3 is CASSSTHGGTEAFF. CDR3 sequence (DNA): TGTGCCAGCAGCTCAACCCACGGGGGCACTGAAGCTTTCTTT.

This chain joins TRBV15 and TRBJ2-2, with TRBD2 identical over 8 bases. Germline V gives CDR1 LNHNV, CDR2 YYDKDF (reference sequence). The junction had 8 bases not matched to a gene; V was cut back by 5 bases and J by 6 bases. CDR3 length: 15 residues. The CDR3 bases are TGTGCCACCAGCGTCGGGAGGGCCGTATCCGGGGAGCTGTTTTTT. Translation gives CATSVGRAVSGELFF.

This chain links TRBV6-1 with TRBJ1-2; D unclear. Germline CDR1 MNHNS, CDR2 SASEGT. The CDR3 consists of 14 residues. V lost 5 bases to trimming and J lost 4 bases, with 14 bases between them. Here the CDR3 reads CASSYSGRAYGYTF. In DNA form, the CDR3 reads TGTGCCAGCAGTTATAGCGGACGGGCCTATGGCTACACCTTC.

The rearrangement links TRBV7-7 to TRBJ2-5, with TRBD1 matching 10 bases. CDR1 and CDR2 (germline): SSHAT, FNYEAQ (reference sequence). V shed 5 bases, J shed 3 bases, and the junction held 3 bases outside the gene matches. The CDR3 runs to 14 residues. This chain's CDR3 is CASSPTGGEETQYF. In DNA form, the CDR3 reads TGTGCCAGCAGCCCGACAGGGGGCGAAGAGACCCAGTACTTC.

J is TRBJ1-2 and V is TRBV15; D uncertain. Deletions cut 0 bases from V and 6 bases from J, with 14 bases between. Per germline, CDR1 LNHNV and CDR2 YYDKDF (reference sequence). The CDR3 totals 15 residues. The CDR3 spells CATSRDLGAENGYTF. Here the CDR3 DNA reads TGTGCCACCAGCAGAGATTTGGGAGCCGAAAATGGCTACACCTTC.

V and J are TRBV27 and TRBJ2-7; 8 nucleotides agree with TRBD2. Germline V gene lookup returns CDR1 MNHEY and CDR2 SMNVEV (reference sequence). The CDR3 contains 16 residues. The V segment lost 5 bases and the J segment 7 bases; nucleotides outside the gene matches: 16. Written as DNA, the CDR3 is TGTGCCAGCAGTCCCACTAACAGCGGGGGTCGGGGGGAGCAGTACTTC. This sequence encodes CASSPTNSGGRGEQYF.

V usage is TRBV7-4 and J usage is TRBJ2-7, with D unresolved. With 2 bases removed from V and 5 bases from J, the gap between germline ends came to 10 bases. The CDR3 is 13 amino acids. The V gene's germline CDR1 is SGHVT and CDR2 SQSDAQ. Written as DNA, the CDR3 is TGTGCCAGCAGCTTACCGGCAGGCCACGAGCAGTACTTC. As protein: CASSLPAGHEQYF. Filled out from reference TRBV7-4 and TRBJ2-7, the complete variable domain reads GAGVSQSPRYKVAKRGRDVALRCDSISGHVTLYWYRQTLGQGSEVLTYSQSDAQRDKSGRPSGRFSAERPERSVSTLKIQRTEQGDSAVYLCASSLPAGHEQYFGPGTRLTVT.